This TCR beta chain was captured in a study of CDR3 diversity in severe acne. One entry per CDR3 protein results from TCRdb running MiXCR on the PCR reads. The sample holds approximately 84,000 distinct CDR3 sequences, under 60% seen once. Trimming removed 4 bases from V and 2 bases from J, with 10 bases in between. Germline CDR1 is SEHNR and CDR2 is FQNEAQ (reference sequence). The CDR3 totals 14 residues. This clonotype is categorized as medium-sized (0.01 to 0.1%). This chain joins TRBV7-9 and TRBJ2-3; D is ambiguous. This clonotype originated in a male donor in good health, without acne. Specimen: blood. The CDR3 spells CASSSDGFTDTQYF. Written as DNA, the CDR3 is TGTGCCAGCAGCTCCGACGGATTCACAGATACGCAGTATTTT.